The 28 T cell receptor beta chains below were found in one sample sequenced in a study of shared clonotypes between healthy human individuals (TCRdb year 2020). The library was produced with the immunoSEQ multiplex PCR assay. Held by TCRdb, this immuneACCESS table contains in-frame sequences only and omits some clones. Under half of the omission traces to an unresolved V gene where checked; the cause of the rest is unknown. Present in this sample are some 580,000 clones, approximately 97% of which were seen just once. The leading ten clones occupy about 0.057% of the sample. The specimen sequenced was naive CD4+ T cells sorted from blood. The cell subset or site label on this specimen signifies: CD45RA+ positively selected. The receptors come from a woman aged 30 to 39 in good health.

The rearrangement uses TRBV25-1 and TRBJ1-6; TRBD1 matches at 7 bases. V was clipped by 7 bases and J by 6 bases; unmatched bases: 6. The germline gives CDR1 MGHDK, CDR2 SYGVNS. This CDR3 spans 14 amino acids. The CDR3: CASTADRANSPLHF. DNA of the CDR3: TGTGCCAGCACTGCAGACAGGGCTAATTCACCCCTCCACTTT.

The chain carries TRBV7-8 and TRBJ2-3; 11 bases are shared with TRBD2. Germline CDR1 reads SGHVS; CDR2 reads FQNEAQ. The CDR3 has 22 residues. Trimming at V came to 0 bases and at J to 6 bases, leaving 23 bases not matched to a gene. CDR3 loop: CASSLAGTIAGGPLRRADTQYF. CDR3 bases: TGTGCCAGCAGCTTAGCGGGAACCATAGCGGGAGGGCCACTTCGGAGGGCGGATACGCAGTATTTT. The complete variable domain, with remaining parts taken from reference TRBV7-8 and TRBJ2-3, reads GAGVSQSPRYKVAKRGQDVALRCDPISGHVSLFWYQQALGQGPEFLTYFQNEAQLDKSGLPSDRFFAERPEGSVSTLKIQRTQQEDSAVYLCASSLAGTIAGGPLRRADTQYFGPGTRLTVL.

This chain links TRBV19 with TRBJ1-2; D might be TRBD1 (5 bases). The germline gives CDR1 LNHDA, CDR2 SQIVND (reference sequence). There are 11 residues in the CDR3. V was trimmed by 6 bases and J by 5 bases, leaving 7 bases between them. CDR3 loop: CASSQGYGYTF. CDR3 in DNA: TGTGCCAGTAGCCAGGGTTATGGCTACACCTTC. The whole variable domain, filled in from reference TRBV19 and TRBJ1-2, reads DGGITQSPKYLFRKEGQNVTLSCEQNLNHDAMYWYRQDPGQGLRLIYYSQIVNDFQKGDIAEGYSVSREKKESFPLTVTSAQKNPTAFYLCASSQGYGYTFGSGTRLTVV.

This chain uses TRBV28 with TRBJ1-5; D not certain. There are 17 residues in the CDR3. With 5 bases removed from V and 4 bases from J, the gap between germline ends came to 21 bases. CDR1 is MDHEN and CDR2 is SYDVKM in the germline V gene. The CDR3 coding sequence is TGTGCCAGCAGTAGTTGGTTCCCCTTGGGCAGTAATCAGCCCCAGCATTTT. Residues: CASSSWFPLGSNQPQHF.

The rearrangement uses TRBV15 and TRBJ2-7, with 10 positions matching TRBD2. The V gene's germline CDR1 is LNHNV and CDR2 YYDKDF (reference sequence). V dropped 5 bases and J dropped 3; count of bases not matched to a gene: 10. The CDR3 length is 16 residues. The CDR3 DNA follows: TGTGCCACCAGCCCAGCGGGAGGGCCTCGCGACTACGAGCAGTACTTC. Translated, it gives CATSPAGGPRDYEQYF.

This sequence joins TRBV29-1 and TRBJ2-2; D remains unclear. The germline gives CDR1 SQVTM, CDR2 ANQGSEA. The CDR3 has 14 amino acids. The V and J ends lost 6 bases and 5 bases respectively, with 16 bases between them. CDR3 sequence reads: CSVAKTRSTGELFF. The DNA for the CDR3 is TGCAGCGTCGCTAAAACAAGAAGTACCGGGGAGCTGTTTTTT.

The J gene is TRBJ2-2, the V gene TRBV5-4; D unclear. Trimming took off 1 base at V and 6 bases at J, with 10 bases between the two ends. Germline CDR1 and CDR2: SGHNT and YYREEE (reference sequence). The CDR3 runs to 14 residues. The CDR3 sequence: CASSLRSSAGELFF. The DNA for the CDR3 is TGTGCCAGCAGCTTGCGGTCTTCTGCCGGGGAGCTGTTTTTT.

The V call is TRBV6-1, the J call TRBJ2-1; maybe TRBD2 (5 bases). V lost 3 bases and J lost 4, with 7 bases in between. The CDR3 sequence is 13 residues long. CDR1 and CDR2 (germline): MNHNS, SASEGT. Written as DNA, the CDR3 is TGTGCCAGCAGTGAGTGGGAGTACAATGAGCAGTTCTTC. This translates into CASSEWEYNEQFF.

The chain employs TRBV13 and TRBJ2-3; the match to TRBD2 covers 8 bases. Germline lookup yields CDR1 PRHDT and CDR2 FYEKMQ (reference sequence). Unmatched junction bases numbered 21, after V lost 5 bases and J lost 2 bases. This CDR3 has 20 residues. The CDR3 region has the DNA TGTGCCAGCAGCCCCGGTGGTTGGGGGGTAGCGGGACCATACACAGATACGCAGTATTTT. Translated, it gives CASSPGGWGVAGPYTDTQYF.

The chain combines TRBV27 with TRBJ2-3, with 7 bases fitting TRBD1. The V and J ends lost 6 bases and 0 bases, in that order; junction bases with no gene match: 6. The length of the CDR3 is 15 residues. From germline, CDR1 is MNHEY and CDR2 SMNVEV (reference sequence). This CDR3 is CASRGQLISTDTQYF. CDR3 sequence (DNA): TGTGCCAGCAGGGGACAGCTAATTAGCACAGATACGCAGTATTTT.

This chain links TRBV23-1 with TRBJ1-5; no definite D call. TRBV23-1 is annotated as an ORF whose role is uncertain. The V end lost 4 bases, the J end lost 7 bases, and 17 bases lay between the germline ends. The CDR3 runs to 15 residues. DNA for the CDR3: TGCGCCAGCAGTCCCTCGGGATCCACTTACCAGCCCCAGCATTTT. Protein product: CASSPSGSTYQPQHF.

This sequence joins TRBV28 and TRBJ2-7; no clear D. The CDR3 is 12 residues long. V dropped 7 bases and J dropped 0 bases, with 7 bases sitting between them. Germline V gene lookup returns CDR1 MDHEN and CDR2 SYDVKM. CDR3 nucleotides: TGTGCCAGCATTGGAAGCTCCTACGAGCAGTACTTC. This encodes CASIGSSYEQYF.

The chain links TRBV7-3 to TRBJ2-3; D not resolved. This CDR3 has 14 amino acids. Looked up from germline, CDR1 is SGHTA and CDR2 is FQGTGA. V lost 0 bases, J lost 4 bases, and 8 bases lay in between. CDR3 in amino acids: CASSLTTRADTQYF. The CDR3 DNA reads TGTGCCAGCAGCTTAACTACCCGGGCAGATACGCAGTATTTT.

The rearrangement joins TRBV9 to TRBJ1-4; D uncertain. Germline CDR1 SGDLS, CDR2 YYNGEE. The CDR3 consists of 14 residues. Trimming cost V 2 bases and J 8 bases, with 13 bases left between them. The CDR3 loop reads CASSVGHPAEKLFF. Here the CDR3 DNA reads TGTGCCAGCAGCGTCGGTCATCCTGCAGAAAAACTGTTTTTT.

The CDR3 spells CASSLRDRNEKLFF. The CDR3, as DNA: TGTGCCAGCTCACTCCGGGACAGGAATGAAAAACTGTTTTTT. The chain employs TRBV18 and TRBJ1-4, with TRBD1 matching over 8 bases. The germline V gene has CDR1 KGHSH and CDR2 LQKENI. With V trimmed by 4 bases and J by 5 bases, 3 bases remained unmatched. CDR3 length: 14 residues.

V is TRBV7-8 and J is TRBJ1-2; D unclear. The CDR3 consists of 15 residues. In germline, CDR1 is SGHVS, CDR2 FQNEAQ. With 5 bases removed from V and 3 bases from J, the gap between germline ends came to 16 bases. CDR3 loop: CASSPRREGDYGYTF. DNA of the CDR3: TGTGCCAGCAGCCCCCGACGGGAGGGCGACTATGGCTACACCTTC.

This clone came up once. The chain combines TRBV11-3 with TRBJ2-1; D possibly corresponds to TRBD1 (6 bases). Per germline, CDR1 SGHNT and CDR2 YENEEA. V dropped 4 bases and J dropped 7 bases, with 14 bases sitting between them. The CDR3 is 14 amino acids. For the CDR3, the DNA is TGTGCCAGCAGCTCAGCGGACAGCTTAAATGAGCAGTTCTTC. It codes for CASSSADSLNEQFF. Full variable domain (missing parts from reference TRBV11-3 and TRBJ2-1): EAGVVQSPRYKIIEKKQPVAFWCNPISGHNTLYWYLQNLGQGPELLIRYENEEAVDDSQLPKDRFSAERLKGVDSTLKIQPAELGDSAVYLCASSSADSLNEQFFGPGTRLTVL.

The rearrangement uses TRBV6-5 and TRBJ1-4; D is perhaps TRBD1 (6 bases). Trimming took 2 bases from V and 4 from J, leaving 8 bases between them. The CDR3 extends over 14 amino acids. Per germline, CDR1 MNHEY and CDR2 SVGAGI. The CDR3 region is CASSYDRRNEKLFF. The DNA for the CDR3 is TGTGCCAGCAGTTACGACAGGCGTAATGAAAAACTGTTTTTT.

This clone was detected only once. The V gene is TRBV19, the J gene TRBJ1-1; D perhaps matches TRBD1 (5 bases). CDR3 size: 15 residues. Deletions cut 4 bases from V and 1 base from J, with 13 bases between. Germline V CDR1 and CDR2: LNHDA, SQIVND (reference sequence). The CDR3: CASSTFPGGNTEAFF. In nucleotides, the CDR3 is TGTGCCAGTAGTACTTTTCCGGGGGGGAACACTGAAGCTTTCTTT.

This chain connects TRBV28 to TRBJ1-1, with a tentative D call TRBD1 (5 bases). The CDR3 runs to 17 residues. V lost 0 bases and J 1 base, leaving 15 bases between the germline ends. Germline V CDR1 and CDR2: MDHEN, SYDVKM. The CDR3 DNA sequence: TGTGCCAGCAGTTTATGGAGGACGGGACGGCGGAACACTGAAGCTTTCTTT. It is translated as CASSLWRTGRRNTEAFF.

The DNA of the CDR3 is TGCGCCAGCAGCCAACAGGGAGGCACTAATGAAAAACTGTTTTTT. This sequence encodes CASSQQGGTNEKLFF. J is TRBJ1-4 and V is TRBV4-1; D is possibly TRBD1 (5 bases). The V end was cut by 2 bases, the J end by 2 bases, with 9 bases between. From germline, CDR1 is MGHRA and CDR2 YSYEKL. The CDR3 runs 15 residues.

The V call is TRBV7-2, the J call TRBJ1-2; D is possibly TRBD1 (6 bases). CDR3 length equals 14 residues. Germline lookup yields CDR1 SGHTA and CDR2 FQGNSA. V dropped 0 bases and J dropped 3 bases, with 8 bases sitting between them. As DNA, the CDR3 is TGTGCCAGCAGCTTAGCCAGGGGCGACTATGGCTACACCTTC. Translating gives CASSLARGDYGYTF.

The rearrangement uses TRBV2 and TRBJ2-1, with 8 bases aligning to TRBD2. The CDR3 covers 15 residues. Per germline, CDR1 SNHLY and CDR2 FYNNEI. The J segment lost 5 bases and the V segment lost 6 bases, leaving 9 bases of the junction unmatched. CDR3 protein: CASSKAGEGHNEQFF. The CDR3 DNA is TGTGCCAGCAGCAAAGCGGGAGAAGGACACAATGAGCAGTTCTTC. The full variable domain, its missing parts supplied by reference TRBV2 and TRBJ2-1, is EPEVTQTPSHQVTQMGQEVILRCVPISNHLYFYWYRQILGQKVEFLVSFYNNEISEKSEIFDDQFSVERPDGSNFTLKIRSTKLEDSAMYFCASSKAGEGHNEQFFGPGTRLTVL.

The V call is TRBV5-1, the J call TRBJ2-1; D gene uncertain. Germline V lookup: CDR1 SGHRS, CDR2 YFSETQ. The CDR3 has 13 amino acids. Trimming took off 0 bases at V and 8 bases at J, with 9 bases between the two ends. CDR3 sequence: CASSLAVADEQFF. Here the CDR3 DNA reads TGCGCCAGCAGCTTGGCGGTGGCGGATGAGCAGTTCTTC. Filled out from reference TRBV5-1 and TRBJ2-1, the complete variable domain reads KAGVTQTPRYLIKTRGQQVTLSCSPISGHRSVSWYQQTPGQGLQFLFEYFSETQRNKGNFPGRFSGRQFSNSRSEMNVSTLELGDSALYLCASSLAVADEQFFGPGTRLTVL.

The DNA for the CDR3 is TGTGCCAGCAGCCTCGAGGTGACCGGGGAGCTGTTTTTT. The encoded protein is CASSLEVTGELFF. The chain has TRBV2 and TRBJ2-2; D ambiguous. The CDR3 spans 13 residues. Germline V gene sequence: CDR1 SNHLY, CDR2 FYNNEI. Trimming shortened V by 6 bases and J by 5 bases, and 10 bases separated the two germline ends.

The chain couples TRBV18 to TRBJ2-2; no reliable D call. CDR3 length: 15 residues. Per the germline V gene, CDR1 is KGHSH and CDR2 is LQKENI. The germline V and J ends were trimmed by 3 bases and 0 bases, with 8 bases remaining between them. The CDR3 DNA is TGTGCCAGCTCACCGCGCCAGCCGAACACCGGGGAGCTGTTTTTT. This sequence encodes CASSPRQPNTGELFF.

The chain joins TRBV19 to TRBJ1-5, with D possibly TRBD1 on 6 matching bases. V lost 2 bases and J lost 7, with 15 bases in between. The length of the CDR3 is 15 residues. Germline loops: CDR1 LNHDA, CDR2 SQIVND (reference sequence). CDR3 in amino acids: CASSIFGGAWQPQHF. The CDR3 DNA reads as TGTGCCAGTAGTATATTCGGGGGCGCTTGGCAGCCCCAGCATTTT.

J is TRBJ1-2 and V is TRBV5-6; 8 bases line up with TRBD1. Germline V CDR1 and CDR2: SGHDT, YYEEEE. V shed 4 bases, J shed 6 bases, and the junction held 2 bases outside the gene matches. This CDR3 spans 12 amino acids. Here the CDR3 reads CASSPDRDGYTF. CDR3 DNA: TGTGCCAGCAGCCCGGACAGGGATGGCTACACCTTC.